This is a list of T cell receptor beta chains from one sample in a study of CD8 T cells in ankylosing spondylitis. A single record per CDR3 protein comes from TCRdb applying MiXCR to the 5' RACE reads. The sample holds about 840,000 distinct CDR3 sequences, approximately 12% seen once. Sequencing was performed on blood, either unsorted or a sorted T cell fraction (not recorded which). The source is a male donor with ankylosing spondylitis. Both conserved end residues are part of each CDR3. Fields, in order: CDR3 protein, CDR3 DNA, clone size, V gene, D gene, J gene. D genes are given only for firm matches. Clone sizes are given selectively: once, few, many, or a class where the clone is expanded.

CDR3 protein: CASSVAFSGSGSGANVLTF
CDR3 DNA: TGTGCCAGCAGCGTAGCTTTCTCAGGGTCTGGTTCTGGGGCCAACGTCCTGACTTTC
clone size: many
V gene: TRBV9
D gene: NA
J gene: TRBJ2-6

CDR3 protein: CASRRDRGGGYTF
CDR3 DNA: TGTGCCAGCAGGAGGGACCGGGGAGGAGGCTACACCTTC
clone size: few
V gene: TRBV6-1
D gene: NA
J gene: TRBJ1-2

CDR3 protein: CSATVDRENIQYF
CDR3 DNA: TGCAGTGCTACGGTGGACAGGGAAAACATTCAGTACTTC
clone size: NA
V gene: TRBV20-1
D gene: TRBD1
J gene: TRBJ2-4

CDR3 protein: CASSLYLQTGELFF
CDR3 DNA: TGTGCCAGCAGCTTATATCTCCAGACCGGGGAGCTGTTTTTT
clone size: NA
V gene: TRBV7-2
D gene: NA
J gene: TRBJ2-2

CDR3 protein: CSAAIRREQYF
CDR3 DNA: TGCAGTGCCGCAATTAGGAGAGAGCAGTACTTC
clone size: NA
V gene: TRBV20-1
D gene: NA
J gene: TRBJ2-7

CDR3 protein: CATSKSQGRNQPQHF
CDR3 DNA: TGTGCCACCAGCAAATCACAGGGGCGCAATCAGCCCCAGCATTTT
clone size: NA
V gene: TRBV15
D gene: TRBD1
J gene: TRBJ1-5

CDR3 protein: CATSLQESEQYF
CDR3 DNA: TGTGCCACCTCACTTCAGGAGTCCGAGCAGTACTTC
clone size: NA
V gene: TRBV28
D gene: NA
J gene: TRBJ2-7

CDR3 protein: CASGLDTTGYEQYF
CDR3 DNA: TGTGCTAGTGGCTTGGACACCACCGGATACGAGCAGTACTTC
clone size: NA
V gene: TRBV12-5
D gene: NA
J gene: TRBJ2-7

CDR3 protein: CASSHQTGENRPQHF
CDR3 DNA: TGTGCCAGCAGCCACCAGACAGGGGAAAATCGACCCCAGCATTTT
clone size: few
V gene: TRBV4-2
D gene: TRBD1
J gene: TRBJ1-5

CDR3 protein: CSARVRRGYQETQYF
CDR3 DNA: TGCAGTGCTAGAGTACGCAGAGGGTACCAAGAGACCCAGTACTTC
clone size: many
V gene: TRBV20-1
D gene: NA
J gene: TRBJ2-5

CDR3 protein: CASSFQSTNEKLFF
CDR3 DNA: TGTGCCAGCAGCTTCCAGTCAACTAATGAAAAACTGTTTTTT
clone size: NA
V gene: TRBV7-2
D gene: NA
J gene: TRBJ1-4

CDR3 protein: CANSSQGALNNEQFF
CDR3 DNA: TGTGCCAACAGCTCACAGGGGGCTTTGAACAATGAGCAGTTCTTC
clone size: NA
V gene: TRBV7-2
D gene: TRBD1
J gene: TRBJ2-1

CDR3 protein: CASSPVWRGGHTDTQYF
CDR3 DNA: TGTGCCAGCAGTCCGGTCTGGCGGGGGGGACACACAGATACGCAGTATTTT
clone size: NA
V gene: TRBV12-3/TRBV12-4
D gene: TRBD2
J gene: TRBJ2-3

CDR3 protein: CASSWGTGGIYYEQYF
CDR3 DNA: TGCGCCAGCAGCTGGGGTACAGGGGGGATTTACTACGAGCAGTACTTC
clone size: NA
V gene: TRBV5-1
D gene: TRBD1
J gene: TRBJ2-7

CDR3 protein: CASSPIGGPPFYEQYF
CDR3 DNA: TGCGCCAGCAGCCCTATAGGGGGCCCACCTTTCTACGAGCAGTACTTC
clone size: NA
V gene: TRBV4-1
D gene: TRBD1
J gene: TRBJ2-7

CDR3 protein: CASSLAGGGGATDTQYF
CDR3 DNA: TGCGCCAGCAGCCTCGCTGGCGGCGGGGGGGCCACAGATACGCAGTATTTT
clone size: NA
V gene: TRBV4-3
D gene: TRBD2
J gene: TRBJ2-3

CDR3 protein: CASSPGHLGETQYF
CDR3 DNA: TGCGCCAGCAGCCCGGGACACCTCGGGGAGACCCAGTACTTC
clone size: NA
V gene: TRBV5-1
D gene: NA
J gene: TRBJ2-5

CDR3 protein: CASSSIGTSGYNEQFF
CDR3 DNA: TGTGCCAGCAGCTCGATAGGGACTAGCGGTTACAATGAGCAGTTCTTC
clone size: few
V gene: TRBV7-9
D gene: TRBD2
J gene: TRBJ2-1

CDR3 protein: CASRPDRPPLTEAFF
CDR3 DNA: TGTGCCAGCAGACCGGACAGGCCGCCCCTCACTGAAGCTTTCTTT
clone size: many
V gene: TRBV12-3/TRBV12-4
D gene: TRBD1
J gene: TRBJ1-1

CDR3 protein: CASSQVGRTDTQYF
CDR3 DNA: TGCGCCAGCAGCCAAGTTGGCCGCACAGATACGCAGTATTTT
clone size: few
V gene: TRBV4-3
D gene: NA
J gene: TRBJ2-3

CDR3 protein: CSARGGATNTGELFF
CDR3 DNA: TGCAGTGCTAGGGGGGGGGCAACGAACACCGGGGAGCTGTTTTTT
clone size: NA
V gene: TRBV20-1
D gene: NA
J gene: TRBJ2-2

CDR3 protein: CASSTGEYGNQPQHF
CDR3 DNA: TGTGCCAGCAGCACAGGGGAATACGGCAATCAGCCCCAGCATTTT
clone size: NA
V gene: TRBV7-2
D gene: TRBD1
J gene: TRBJ1-5

CDR3 protein: CASSQGERKTQYF
CDR3 DNA: TGCGCCAGCAGCCAAGGGGAGCGGAAGACCCAGTACTTC
clone size: NA
V gene: TRBV4-3
D gene: NA
J gene: TRBJ2-5

CDR3 protein: CASSLLVPYEQYF
CDR3 DNA: TGTGCCAGCAGTTTACTGGTTCCCTACGAGCAGTACTTC
clone size: NA
V gene: TRBV28
D gene: NA
J gene: TRBJ2-7

CDR3 protein: CASSPQGANTEAFF
CDR3 DNA: TGTGCCAGCAGCCCACAGGGAGCGAACACTGAAGCTTTCTTT
clone size: many
V gene: TRBV4-2
D gene: NA
J gene: TRBJ1-1

CDR3 protein: CASSYSIEVGELFF
CDR3 DNA: TGTGCCAGCAGTTACTCGATTGAAGTCGGGGAGCTGTTTTTT
clone size: few
V gene: TRBV6-2/TRBV6-3
D gene: NA
J gene: TRBJ2-2

CDR3 protein: CASSLGGQGFYNEQFF
CDR3 DNA: TGTGCCAGCAGTTTGGGGGGACAGGGGTTCTACAATGAGCAGTTCTTC
clone size: few
V gene: TRBV28
D gene: TRBD1
J gene: TRBJ2-1

CDR3 protein: CASSSGAGVSTDTQYF
CDR3 DNA: TGTGCCAGCAGCTCCGGGGCGGGAGTGAGTACAGATACGCAGTATTTT
clone size: many
V gene: TRBV7-2
D gene: TRBD2
J gene: TRBJ2-3

CDR3 protein: CASSAYRDGGKLFF
CDR3 DNA: TGTGCCAGCAGTGCCTACAGGGACGGGGGAAAACTGTTTTTT
clone size: NA
V gene: TRBV2
D gene: NA
J gene: TRBJ1-4

CDR3 protein: CASSLHHGTGNGYTF
CDR3 DNA: TGTGCCAGCAGTCTTCACCATGGGACAGGGAATGGCTACACCTTC
clone size: few
V gene: TRBV12-3/TRBV12-4
D gene: TRBD1
J gene: TRBJ1-2

CDR3 protein: CASSYSLRENNEQFF
CDR3 DNA: TGTGCCAGCAGTTACTCGTTACGCGAGAACAATGAGCAGTTCTTC
clone size: NA
V gene: TRBV6-2/TRBV6-3
D gene: NA
J gene: TRBJ2-1

CDR3 protein: CSIGGAGANYGYTF
CDR3 DNA: TGCAGCATCGGCGGCGCAGGAGCTAACTATGGCTACACCTTC
clone size: many
V gene: TRBV29-1
D gene: NA
J gene: TRBJ1-2

CDR3 protein: CASSEPGTSNEQFF
CDR3 DNA: TGTGCCAGCAGTGAACCCGGGACTAGTAATGAGCAGTTCTTC
clone size: few
V gene: TRBV28
D gene: TRBD2
J gene: TRBJ2-1

CDR3 protein: CASSPRRLAPYNEQFF
CDR3 DNA: TGTGCCAGCAGCCCCCGTAGACTAGCGCCCTACAATGAGCAGTTCTTC
clone size: many
V gene: TRBV7-2
D gene: TRBD2
J gene: TRBJ2-1

CDR3 protein: CASRRTAHEQYF
CDR3 DNA: TGTGCCAGCAGAAGGACAGCACACGAGCAGTACTTC
clone size: many
V gene: TRBV6-5
D gene: NA
J gene: TRBJ2-7

CDR3 protein: CASNLAGGTGELFF
CDR3 DNA: TGTGCCAGCAATTTAGCGGGGGGTACCGGGGAGCTGTTTTTT
clone size: few
V gene: TRBV25-1
D gene: TRBD2
J gene: TRBJ2-2

CDR3 protein: CSALGTSYNEQFF
CDR3 DNA: TGCAGTGCTCTGGGGACCTCCTACAATGAGCAGTTCTTC
clone size: many
V gene: TRBV20-1
D gene: NA
J gene: TRBJ2-1

CDR3 protein: CASSPRTGEGREQYF
CDR3 DNA: TGCGCCAGCAGCCCCCGGACAGGGGAAGGGAGGGAGCAGTACTTC
clone size: few
V gene: TRBV4-3
D gene: TRBD1
J gene: TRBJ2-7

CDR3 protein: CASSQRGVWYYGYTF
CDR3 DNA: TGTGCCAGCAGCCAAAGGGGGGTCTGGTATTATGGCTACACCTTC
clone size: NA
V gene: TRBV3-1
D gene: NA
J gene: TRBJ1-2

CDR3 protein: CASSLGGFSYEQYF
CDR3 DNA: TGTGCCAGCAGTTTAGGCGGGTTCTCCTACGAGCAGTACTTC
clone size: few
V gene: TRBV28
D gene: NA
J gene: TRBJ2-7

CDR3 protein: CASRGLAGSFNEQFF
CDR3 DNA: TGTGCCAGCAGGGGACTAGCGGGAAGCTTTAATGAGCAGTTCTTC
clone size: NA
V gene: TRBV5-4
D gene: TRBD2
J gene: TRBJ2-1

CDR3 protein: CASSQPGDHEQYF
CDR3 DNA: TGCGCCAGCAGCCAACCAGGGGACCACGAGCAGTACTTC
clone size: few
V gene: TRBV4-3
D gene: NA
J gene: TRBJ2-7

CDR3 protein: CASNPRSGYTF
CDR3 DNA: TGTGCCAGCAACCCGCGGTCCGGCTACACCTTC
clone size: NA
V gene: TRBV21-1
D gene: NA
J gene: TRBJ1-2

CDR3 protein: CSAQWTAYEQYF
CDR3 DNA: TGCAGCGCCCAGTGGACTGCCTACGAGCAGTACTTC
clone size: many
V gene: TRBV29-1
D gene: NA
J gene: TRBJ2-7